Given below is one TCR beta chain in context. V lost 8 bases to trimming and J lost 7 bases; unmatched junction nucleotides: 8. This CDR3 is built from 14 residues. Germline V lookup: CDR1 ENHRY, CDR2 SYGVKD. This sample stems from a study of blood T cell repertoires in COVID-19. The wider study: The origin of the acute and convalescent COVID-19 samples was the United States, Italy and Spain. The cDNA or gDNA used as material had been derived from T cells, B-cell-depleted T cells, or PBMCs.

Original analysis: Amplifying reference gene primers gave estimates of nucleated cell counts. The data were produced by immunoSEQ multiplex PCR, yet TCRdb's version contains in-frame clones alone and is incomplete. The DNA gave D and trimming, while V, J and clone size come from that table. The sample lists about 150,000 clones, about 85% occurring once. The rearrangement uses TRBV10-3 and TRBJ1-6; 7 bases line up with TRBD1. The clonotype originates from an older woman with acute or convalescent COVID-19. The sequenced sample consisted of peripheral blood. The CDR3: CAISPQGGNSPLHF. DNA of the CDR3: TGTGCCATCTCTCCCCAGGGGGGAAATTCACCCCTCCACTTT.